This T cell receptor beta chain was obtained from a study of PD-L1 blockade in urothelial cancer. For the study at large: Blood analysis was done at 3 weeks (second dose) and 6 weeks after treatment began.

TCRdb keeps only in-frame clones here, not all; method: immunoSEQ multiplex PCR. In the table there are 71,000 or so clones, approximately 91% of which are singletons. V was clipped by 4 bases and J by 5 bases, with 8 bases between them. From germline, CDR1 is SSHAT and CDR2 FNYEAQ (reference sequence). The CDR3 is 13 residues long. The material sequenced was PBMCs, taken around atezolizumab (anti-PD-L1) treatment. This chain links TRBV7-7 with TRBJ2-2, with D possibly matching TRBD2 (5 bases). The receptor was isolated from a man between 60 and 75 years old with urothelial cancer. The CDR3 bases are TGTGCCAGCAGCTCCACTAGGACCGGGGAGCTGTTTTTT. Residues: CASSSTRTGELFF. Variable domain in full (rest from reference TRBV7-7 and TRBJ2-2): GAGVSQSPRYKVTKRGQDVTLRCDPISSHATLYWYQQALGQGPEFLTYFNYEAQPDKSGLPSDRFSAERPEGSISTLTIQRTEQRDSAMYRCASSSTRTGELFFGEGSRLTVL.